This is a list of T cell receptor beta chains from one sample in a study of regulatory T cells in long-lasting Graves disease. MiXCR, applied by TCRdb to the multiplex PCR reads, yields one record per CDR3 protein. The sample lists 500,000 or so distinct CDR3 sequences, about 15% occurring once. The sample was also reused in another study, on T cells in Graves' hyperthyroidism and ophthalmopathy.

The material sequenced was peripheral blood mononuclear cells (PBMCs), taken at new diagnosis, from a patient treated with antithyroid drugs. Every receptor here comes from a woman between 50 and 59 years old with Graves disease. Each CDR3 is given with its conserved first and last residue. The D gene is left open where the match is weak. Size is omitted from some rows. Given values are once, few, many or a class for expanded clones.

DNA: TGTGCCAGCTCCGGTTACGCCTACGAGCAGTACTTC
CDR3: CASSGYAYEQYF
J: TRBJ2-7
D: .
V: TRBV28
size: many

DNA: TGCGCCAGCAGTGAGTCGCCAGAGGCGAACACTGAAGCTTTCTTT
CDR3: CASSESPEANTEAFF
J: TRBJ1-1
D: .
V: TRBV2
size: once

DNA: TGTGCCAGCAGCCGACGGATGATGAACACTGAAGCTTTCTTT
CDR3: CASSRRMMNTEAFF
J: TRBJ1-1
D: .
V: TRBV5-6
size: .

DNA: TGTGCCAGCGGAAACGCGGGAGGGGGCACCGGGGAGCTGTTTTTT
CDR3: CASGNAGGGTGELFF
J: TRBJ2-2
D: TRBD2
V: TRBV28
size: many

DNA: TGTGCCAGCAGCTTAACCTCCCGGCCTAGCGGGAGTATCTCCTACGAGCAGTACTTC
CDR3: CASSLTSRPSGSISYEQYF
J: TRBJ2-7
D: TRBD2
V: TRBV7-9
size: .

DNA: TGTGCCTGGAGTTTAACCGGGACTAGAGTTGGCTCCGAGCAGTACTTC
CDR3: CAWSLTGTRVGSEQYF
J: TRBJ2-7
D: TRBD2
V: TRBV30
size: few

DNA: TGTGCCAGTAGTATTAGTGGGGGCGGACTAGCGGTAGCAGGTAATGAGCAGTTCTTC
CDR3: CASSISGGGLAVAGNEQFF
J: TRBJ2-1
D: TRBD2
V: TRBV19
size: .

DNA: TGTGCCATCAGTGAAGGGGACAGGGGAAACGAGCAGTACTTC
CDR3: CAISEGDRGNEQYF
J: TRBJ2-7
D: TRBD1
V: TRBV10-3
size: .

DNA: TGTGCCAGCAGCCAAGTCGACTTCGGGGTCAAAGAGACCCAGTACTTC
CDR3: CASSQVDFGVKETQYF
J: TRBJ2-5
D: .
V: TRBV4-2
size: .

DNA: TGTGCCAGCAGTCCAGGACTAGCGGGAGGGTTTTGGGAGACCCAGTACTTC
CDR3: CASSPGLAGGFWETQYF
J: TRBJ2-5
D: TRBD2
V: TRBV12-3/TRBV12-4
size: many

DNA: TGCAGTGCTAGGGGGCGGGAGCTTCGCGGCAATGAGCAGTTCTTC
CDR3: CSARGRELRGNEQFF
J: TRBJ2-1
D: TRBD2
V: TRBV20-1
size: .

DNA: TGCAGTGCTAGTGGGGTGGACGTAGCCACGAGCTCCTACAATGAGCAGTTCTTC
CDR3: CSASGVDVATSSYNEQFF
J: TRBJ2-1
D: .
V: TRBV20-1
size: many

DNA: TGCAGTGCTAGGCCGAAACAGAAAAAAGAGACCCAGTACTTC
CDR3: CSARPKQKKETQYF
J: TRBJ2-5
D: .
V: TRBV20-1
size: few

DNA: TGTGCCAGCAGCACAGGAGTTGGCTACACCTTC
CDR3: CASSTGVGYTF
J: TRBJ1-2
D: .
V: TRBV12-3/TRBV12-4
size: many

DNA: TGTGCCACCGGCTCCTACAATGAGCAGTTCTTC
CDR3: CATGSYNEQFF
J: TRBJ2-1
D: .
V: TRBV7-8
size: .

DNA: TGCGCCAGCAGCCAAGATGCTGGACAGCCAGAGACCCAGTACTTC
CDR3: CASSQDAGQPETQYF
J: TRBJ2-5
D: .
V: TRBV4-1
size: .